This TCR beta chain was identified in a study of T cell changes during pregnancy in multiple sclerosis. Repertoires were generated with immunoSEQ multiplex PCR, while TCRdb's copy carries only in-frame clones and drops some. The sample carries 85,000 to 100,000 clones, roughly 92% recorded once. J gave up 3 bases and V 0 bases, and 1 base lay outside the gene matches. The CDR3 is made up of 15 amino acids. Germline CDR1 LNHNV, CDR2 YYDKDF (reference sequence). V gene TRBV15 combines with J gene TRBJ2-1; TRBD2 aligns across 8 bases. This TCR was sampled from a female donor with multiple sclerosis, enrolled in a pregnancy study. The sequenced sample was peripheral blood, obtained in the first trimester of pregnancy. Here the CDR3 DNA reads TGTGCCACCAGCAGAGAAGCGGGAGACTACAATGAGCAGTTCTTC. Residues: CATSREAGDYNEQFF. The whole variable domain, filled in from reference TRBV15 and TRBJ2-1, reads DAMVIQNPRYQVTQFGKPVTLSCSQTLNHNVMYWYQQKSSQAPKLLFHYYDKDFNNEADTPDNFQSRRPNTSFCFLDIRSPGLGDTAMYLCATSREAGDYNEQFFGPGTRLTVL.